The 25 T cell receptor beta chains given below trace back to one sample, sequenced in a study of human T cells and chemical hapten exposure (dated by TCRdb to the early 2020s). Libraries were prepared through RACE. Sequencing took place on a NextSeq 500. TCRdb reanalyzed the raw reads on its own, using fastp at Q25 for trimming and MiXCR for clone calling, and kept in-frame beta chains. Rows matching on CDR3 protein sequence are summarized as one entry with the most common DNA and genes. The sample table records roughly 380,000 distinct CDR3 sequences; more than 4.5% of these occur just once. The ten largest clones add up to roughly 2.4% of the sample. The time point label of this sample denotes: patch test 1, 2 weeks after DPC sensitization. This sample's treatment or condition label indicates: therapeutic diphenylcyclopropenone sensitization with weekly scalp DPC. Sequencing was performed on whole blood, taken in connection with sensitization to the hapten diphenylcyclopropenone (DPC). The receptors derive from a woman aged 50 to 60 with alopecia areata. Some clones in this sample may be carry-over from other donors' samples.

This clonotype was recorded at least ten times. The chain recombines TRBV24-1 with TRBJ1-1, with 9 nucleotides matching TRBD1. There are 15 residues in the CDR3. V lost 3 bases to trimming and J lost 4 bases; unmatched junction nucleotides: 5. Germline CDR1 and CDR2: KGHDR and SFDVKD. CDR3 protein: CATSDPTGGGTEAFF. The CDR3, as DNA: TGTGCCACCAGTGATCCGACAGGGGGAGGCACTGAAGCTTTCTTT.

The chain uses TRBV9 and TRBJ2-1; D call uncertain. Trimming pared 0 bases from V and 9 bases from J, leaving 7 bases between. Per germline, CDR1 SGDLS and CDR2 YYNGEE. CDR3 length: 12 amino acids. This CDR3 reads CASSVDPGEQFF. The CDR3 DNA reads TGTGCCAGCAGCGTAGACCCAGGTGAGCAGTTCTTC. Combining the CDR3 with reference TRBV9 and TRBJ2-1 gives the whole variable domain DSGVTQTPKHLITATGQRVTLRCSPRSGDLSVYWYQQSLDQGLQFLIQYYNGEERAKGNILERFSAQQFPDLHSELNLSSLELGDSALYFCASSVDPGEQFFGPGTRLTVL.

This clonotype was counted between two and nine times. CDR3 sequence (DNA): TGTGCCAGCAGCACCAGAGGGAGGGACAGGGCCACAGATACGCAGTATTTT. Translating gives CASSTRGRDRATDTQYF. V and J are TRBV28 and TRBJ2-3; TRBD1 aligns across 9 bases. There are 17 residues in the CDR3. J lost 2 bases, V lost 6 bases, and 12 bases had no gene match. The germline V gene encodes CDR1 MDHEN and CDR2 SYDVKM.

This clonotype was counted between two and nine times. The CDR3 reads CSARERGFSYNEQFF. The CDR3 DNA is TGCAGTGCTAGAGAAAGGGGTTTCTCCTACAATGAGCAGTTCTTC. The rearrangement joins TRBV20-1 to TRBJ2-1; perhaps TRBD1 as D (5 bases). This CDR3 is 15 amino acids long. Looked up from germline, CDR1 is DFQATT and CDR2 is SNEGSKA (reference sequence). Trimming pared 0 bases from V and 0 bases from J, leaving 9 bases between.

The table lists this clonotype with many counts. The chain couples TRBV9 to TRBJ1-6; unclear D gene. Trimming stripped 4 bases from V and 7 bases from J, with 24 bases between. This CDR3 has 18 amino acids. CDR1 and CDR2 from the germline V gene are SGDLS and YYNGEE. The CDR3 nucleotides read TGTGCCAGCAGCCCTAGCAGGAGTGGCAGAGAAAGAAATTCACCCCTCCACTTT. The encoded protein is CASSPSRSGRERNSPLHF.

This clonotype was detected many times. CDR3 sequence: CSARGLTGGLQPQHF. CDR3 nucleotides: TGCAGTGCTAGAGGCCTGACAGGGGGCCTTCAGCCCCAGCATTTT. The rearrangement links TRBV20-1 to TRBJ1-5; 10 nucleotides agree with TRBD1. Germline V gene lookup returns CDR1 DFQATT and CDR2 SNEGSKA (reference sequence). The junction had 6 bases not matched to a gene; V was cut back by 1 base and J by 6 bases. The CDR3 runs 15 residues.

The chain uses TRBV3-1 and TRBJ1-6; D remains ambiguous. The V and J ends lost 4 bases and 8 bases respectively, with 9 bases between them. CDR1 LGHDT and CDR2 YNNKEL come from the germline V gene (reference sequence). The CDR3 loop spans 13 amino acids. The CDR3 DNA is TGTGCCAGCAGCCCCTCAGTCGATTCACCCCTCCACTTT. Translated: CASSPSVDSPLHF.

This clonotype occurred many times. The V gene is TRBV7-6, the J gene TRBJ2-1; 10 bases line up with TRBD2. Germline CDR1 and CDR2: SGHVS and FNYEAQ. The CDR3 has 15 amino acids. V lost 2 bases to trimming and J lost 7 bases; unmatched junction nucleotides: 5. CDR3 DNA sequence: TGTGCCAGCAGCTTACAGATAGCGGGGGGAAATGAGCAGTTCTTC. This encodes CASSLQIAGGNEQFF.

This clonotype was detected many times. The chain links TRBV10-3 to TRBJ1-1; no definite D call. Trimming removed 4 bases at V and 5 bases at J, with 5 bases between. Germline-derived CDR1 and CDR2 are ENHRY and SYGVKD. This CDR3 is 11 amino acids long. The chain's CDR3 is CAISVGTEAFF. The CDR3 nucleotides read TGTGCCATCAGTGTGGGGACTGAAGCTTTCTTT.

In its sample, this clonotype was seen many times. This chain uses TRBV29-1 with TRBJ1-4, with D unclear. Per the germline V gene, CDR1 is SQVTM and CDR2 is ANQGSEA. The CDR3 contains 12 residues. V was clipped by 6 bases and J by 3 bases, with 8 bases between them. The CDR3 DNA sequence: TGCAGCGTGGTGACACCTAATGAAAAACTGTTTTTT. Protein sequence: CSVVTPNEKLFF.

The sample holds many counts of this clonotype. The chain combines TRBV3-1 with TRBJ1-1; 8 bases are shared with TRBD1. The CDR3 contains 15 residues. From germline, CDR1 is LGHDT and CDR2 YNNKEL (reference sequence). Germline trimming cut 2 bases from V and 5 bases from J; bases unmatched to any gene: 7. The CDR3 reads CASSQSGQGETEAFF. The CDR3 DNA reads TGTGCCAGCAGCCAAAGTGGACAGGGTGAGACTGAAGCTTTCTTT. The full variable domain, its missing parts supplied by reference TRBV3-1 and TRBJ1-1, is DTAVSQTPKYLVTQMGNDKSIKCEQNLGHDTMYWYKQDSKKFLKIMFSYNNKELIINETVPNRFSPKSPDKAHLNLHINSLELGDSAVYFCASSQSGQGETEAFFGQGTRLTVV.

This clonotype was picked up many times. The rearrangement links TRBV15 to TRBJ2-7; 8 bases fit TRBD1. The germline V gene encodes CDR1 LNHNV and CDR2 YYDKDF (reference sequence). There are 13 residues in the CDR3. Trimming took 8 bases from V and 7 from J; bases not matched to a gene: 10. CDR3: CATRQTGVEEQYF. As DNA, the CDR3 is TGTGCCACCCGACAGACAGGGGTAGAAGAGCAGTACTTC.

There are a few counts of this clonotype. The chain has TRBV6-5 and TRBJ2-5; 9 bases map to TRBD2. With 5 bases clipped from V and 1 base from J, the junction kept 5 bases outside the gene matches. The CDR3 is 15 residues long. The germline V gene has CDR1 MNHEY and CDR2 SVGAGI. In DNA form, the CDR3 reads TGTGCCAGCAGTCGGGCGGGGGGGGCCCAAGAGACCCAGTACTTC. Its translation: CASSRAGGAQETQYF.

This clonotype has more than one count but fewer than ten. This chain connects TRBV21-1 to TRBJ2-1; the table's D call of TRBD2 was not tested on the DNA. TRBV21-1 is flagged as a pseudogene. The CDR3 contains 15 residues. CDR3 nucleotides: TGTGCCAGCATGGTCTCGGGAGACAATAGGGATGAGCAGTTCTTC. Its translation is CASMVSGDNRDEQFF.

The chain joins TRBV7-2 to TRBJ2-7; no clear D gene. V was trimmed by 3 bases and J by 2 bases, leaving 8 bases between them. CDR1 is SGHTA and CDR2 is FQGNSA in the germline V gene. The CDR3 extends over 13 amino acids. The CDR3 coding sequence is TGTGCCAGCAGCTTCGCGGTTGCCTACGAGCAGTACTTC. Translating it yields CASSFAVAYEQYF. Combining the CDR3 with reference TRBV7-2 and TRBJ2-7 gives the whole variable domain GAGVSQSPSNKVTEKGKDVELRCDPISGHTALYWYRQSLGQGLEFLIYFQGNSAPDKSGLPSDRFSAERTGGSVSTLTIQRTQQEDSAVYLCASSFAVAYEQYFGPGTRLTVT.

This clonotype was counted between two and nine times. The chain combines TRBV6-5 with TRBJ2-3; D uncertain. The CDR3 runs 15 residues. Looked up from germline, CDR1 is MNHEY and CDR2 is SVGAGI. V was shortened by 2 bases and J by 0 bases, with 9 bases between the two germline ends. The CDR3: CASSYERSSTDTQYF. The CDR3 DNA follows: TGTGCCAGCAGTTACGAGCGCTCTAGCACAGATACGCAGTATTTT.

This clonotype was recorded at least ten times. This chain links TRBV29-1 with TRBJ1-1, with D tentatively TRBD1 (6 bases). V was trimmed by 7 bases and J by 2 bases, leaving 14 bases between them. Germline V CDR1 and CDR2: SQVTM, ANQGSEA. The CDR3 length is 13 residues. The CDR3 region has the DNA TGCAGCGGATCGGGACACCTAAACACTGAAGCTTTCTTT. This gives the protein CSGSGHLNTEAFF.

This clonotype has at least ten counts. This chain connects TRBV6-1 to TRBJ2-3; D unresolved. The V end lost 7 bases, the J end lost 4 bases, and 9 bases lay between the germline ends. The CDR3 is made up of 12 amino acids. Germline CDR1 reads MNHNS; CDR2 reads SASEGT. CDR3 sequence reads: CASNPRADTQYF. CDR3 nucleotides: TGTGCCAGCAACCCACGGGCAGATACGCAGTATTTT.

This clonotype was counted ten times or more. The CDR3 sequence: CASSMWGWEQFF. The CDR3 bases are TGTGCCAGTAGTATGTGGGGATGGGAGCAGTTCTTC. This chain joins TRBV19 and TRBJ2-1; D is undetermined. V was clipped by 3 bases and J by 10 bases, with 10 bases between them. CDR1 and CDR2 (germline): LNHDA, SQIVND (reference sequence). CDR3 length equals 12 residues.

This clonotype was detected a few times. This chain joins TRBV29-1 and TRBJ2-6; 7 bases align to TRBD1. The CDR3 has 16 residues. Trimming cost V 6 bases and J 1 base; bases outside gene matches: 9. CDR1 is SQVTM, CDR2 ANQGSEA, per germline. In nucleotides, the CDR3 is TGCAGCGTCACAGGGGTTCGCTCGTCTGGGGCCAACGTCCTGACTTTC. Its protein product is CSVTGVRSSGANVLTF.

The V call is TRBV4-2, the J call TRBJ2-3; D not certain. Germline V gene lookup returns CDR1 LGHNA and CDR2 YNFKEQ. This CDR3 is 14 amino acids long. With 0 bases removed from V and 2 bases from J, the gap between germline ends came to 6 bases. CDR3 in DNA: TGTGCCAGCAGCCAAGAGGGAAACACAGATACGCAGTATTTT. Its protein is CASSQEGNTDTQYF.

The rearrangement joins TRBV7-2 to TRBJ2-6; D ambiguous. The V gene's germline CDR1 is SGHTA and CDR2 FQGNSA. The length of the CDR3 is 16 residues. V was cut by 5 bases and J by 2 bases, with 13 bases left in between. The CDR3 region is CASSPIWGTGANVLTF. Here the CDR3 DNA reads TGTGCCAGCAGCCCCATCTGGGGTACTGGGGCCAACGTCCTGACTTTC.

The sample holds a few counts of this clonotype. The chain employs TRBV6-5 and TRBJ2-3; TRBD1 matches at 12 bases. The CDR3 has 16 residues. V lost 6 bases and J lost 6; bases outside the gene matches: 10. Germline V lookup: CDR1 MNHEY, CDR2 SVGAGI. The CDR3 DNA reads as TGTGCCAGCAGCCGGGACAGGGGGCAAGAAGAGGATACGCAGTATTTT. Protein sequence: CASSRDRGQEEDTQYF.

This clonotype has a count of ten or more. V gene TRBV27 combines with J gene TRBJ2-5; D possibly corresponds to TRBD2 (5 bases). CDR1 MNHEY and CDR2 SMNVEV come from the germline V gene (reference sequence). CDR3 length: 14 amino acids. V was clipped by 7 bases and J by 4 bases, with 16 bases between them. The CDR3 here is CASNTGPRGETQYF. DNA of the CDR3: TGTGCCAGCAACACCGGGCCCCGGGGAGAGACCCAGTACTTC.

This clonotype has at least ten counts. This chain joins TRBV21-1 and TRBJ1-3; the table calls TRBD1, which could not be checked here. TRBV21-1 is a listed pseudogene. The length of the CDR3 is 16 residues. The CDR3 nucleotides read TGTGCCAGCAGCAACCCCGACAGGGTATCTGGAAACACCATATATTTT. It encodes CASSNPDRVSGNTIYF.